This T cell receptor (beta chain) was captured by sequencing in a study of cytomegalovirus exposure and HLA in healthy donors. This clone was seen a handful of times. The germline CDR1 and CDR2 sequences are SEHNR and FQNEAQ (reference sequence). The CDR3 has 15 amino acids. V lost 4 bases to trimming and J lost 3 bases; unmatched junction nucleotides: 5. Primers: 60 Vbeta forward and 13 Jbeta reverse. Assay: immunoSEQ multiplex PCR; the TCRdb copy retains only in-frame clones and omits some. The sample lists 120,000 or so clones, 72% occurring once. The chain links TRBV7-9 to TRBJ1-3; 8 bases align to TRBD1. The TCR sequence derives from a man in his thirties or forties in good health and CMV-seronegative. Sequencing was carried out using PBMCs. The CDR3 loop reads CASSSTTGGGNTIYF. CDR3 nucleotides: TGTGCCAGCAGCTCCACTACAGGGGGTGGAAACACCATATATTTT. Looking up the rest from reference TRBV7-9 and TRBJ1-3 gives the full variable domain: DTGVSQNPRHKITKRGQNVTFRCDPISEHNRLYWYRQTLGQGPEFLTYFQNEAQLEKSRLLSDRFSAERPKGSFSTLEIQRTEQGDSAMYLCASSSTTGGGNTIYFGEGSWLTVV.